The 9 T cell receptor beta chains below all came from one sample that was sequenced in a study of chemoradiotherapy in HPV16-positive cancers. Sequencing was performed with immunoSEQ multiplex PCR; in TCRdb, only in-frame clones are kept and a portion is missing. The data contain approximately 52,000 clones, roughly nine tenths of them seen just once; the ten biggest clones take up roughly 3.5%. The material sequenced was blood, taken from a patient who underwent chemoradiotherapy. The receptors come from a human donor with HPV-associated anogenital cancer.

The V call is TRBV11-2, the J call TRBJ1-2; D not resolved. The CDR3 loop spans 12 amino acids. V lost 1 base and J lost 13, with 13 bases in between. Germline V gene lookup returns CDR1 SGHAT and CDR2 FQNNGV. CDR3 DNA sequence: TGTGCCAGCAGCTTAGTCAGGAGCCCATCCACCTTC. Protein sequence: CASSLVRSPSTF.

The genes are TRBV30 and TRBJ2-1; D might be TRBD2 (7 bases). This CDR3 is 14 amino acids long. The germline CDR1 and CDR2 sequences are GTSNPN and SVGIG (reference sequence). V lost 8 bases to trimming and J lost 4 bases, with 18 bases between them. The CDR3 region is CAREEGGGYNEQFF. CDR3 DNA sequence: TGTGCCCGAGAGGAGGGAGGGGGGTACAATGAGCAGTTCTTC.

The CDR3 is CASSQTPSGRYYEQYF. Written as DNA, the CDR3 is TGCGCCAGCAGCCAGACCCCTAGCGGGAGGTATTACGAGCAGTACTTC. The chain joins TRBV4-1 to TRBJ2-7; TRBD2 matches 11 bases. The germline V gene encodes CDR1 MGHRA and CDR2 YSYEKL. The CDR3 sequence is 16 residues long. The trim removed 3 bases at V and 4 bases at J, leaving 8 bases unmatched.

The chain joins TRBV30 to TRBJ1-6, with unresolved D. This CDR3 has 13 amino acids. The germline V gene has CDR1 GTSNPN and CDR2 SVGIG (reference sequence). The germline V and J ends were trimmed by 3 bases and 6 bases, with 9 bases remaining between them. In DNA form, the CDR3 reads TGTGCCTGGAGGTGGCAGCCTAATTCACCCCTCCACTTT. Translating gives CAWRWQPNSPLHF.

This clone has a handful of counts. The rearrangement joins TRBV6-4 to TRBJ2-3, with 7 bases identical to TRBD1. Looked up from germline, CDR1 is MRHNA and CDR2 is SNTAGT. With V trimmed by 6 bases and J by 2 bases, 5 bases remained unmatched. The CDR3 is 14 residues long. CDR3 residues: CASSLDRATDTQYF. The CDR3 nucleotides read TGTGCCAGCAGCCTCGACAGGGCCACAGATACGCAGTATTTT.

The chain joins TRBV6-6 to TRBJ2-6; D is uncertain. The length of the CDR3 is 13 residues. Trimming took 8 bases from V and 0 from J, leaving 5 bases between them. Germline CDR1 reads MNHNY; CDR2 reads SVGAGI (reference sequence). DNA of the CDR3: TGTGCCAGCTGGTCCTCTGGGGCCAACGTCCTGACTTTC. Its protein is CASWSSGANVLTF.

The rearrangement links TRBV19 to TRBJ1-1; TRBD1 might be the D (6 bases). Trimming stripped 11 bases from V and 6 bases from J, with 19 bases between. The CDR3 extends over 13 amino acids. In germline, CDR1 is LNHDA, CDR2 SQIVND (reference sequence). CDR3 bases: TGTGCCGTAGGGGACACGGGGGGATCTGAAGCTTTCTTT. This gives the protein CAVGDTGGSEAFF. The entire variable domain, with the rest obtained from reference TRBV19 and TRBJ1-1, is as follows: DGGITQSPKYLFRKEGQNVTLSCEQNLNHDAMYWYRQDPGQGLRLIYYSQIVNDFQKGDIAEGYSVSREKKESFPLTVTSAQKNPTAFYLCAVGDTGGSEAFFGQGTRLTVV.

The gene calls are TRBV2 and TRBJ2-2, with D possibly TRBD2 on 6 matching bases. V lost 0 bases, J lost 6 bases, and 11 bases lay in between. The CDR3 has 15 amino acids. Looked up from germline, CDR1 is SNHLY and CDR2 is FYNNEI. CDR3 residues: CASSEAGLPSGELFF. The CDR3 DNA follows: TGTGCCAGCAGTGAAGCGGGACTCCCGTCCGGGGAGCTGTTTTTT.

The chain employs TRBV2 and TRBJ1-4, with 9 bases lining up with TRBD1. CDR3 length: 15 residues. Germline CDR1 SNHLY, CDR2 FYNNEI. V trimming: 7 bases; J trimming: 8 bases; junction bases outside the gene matches: 11. Here the CDR3 reads CASTFGGTGREKLFF. CDR3 DNA: TGTGCCAGCACCTTTGGGGGGACAGGGAGGGAAAAACTGTTTTTT.